This T cell receptor beta chain came from a study of beta chain features in type 1 diabetes. As for the study in general: No age, gender or cell yield differences were seen between patients and healthy donors. Cells sorted and examined across all samples totaled roughly 100,000,000.

Expressed TCRB transcripts got sequenced, as all isolated RNA was reverse transcribed. The repertoire was sequenced with immunoSEQ multiplex PCR; TCRdb's copy has only in-frame clones and lacks some. The profile shows 810,000 or so clones, roughly 15% of them singletons. There are a few counts of this clone. The sequenced material came from naive CD4+ T cells from blood. This TCR was sampled from a young woman in good health.

The CDR3 protein is CASSEAGGSREQYF. In DNA form, the CDR3 reads TGTGCCAGCAGTGAGGCAGGGGGTTCTCGGGAGCAGTACTTC. V and J are TRBV28 and TRBJ2-7, with TRBD1 identical over 7 bases. Germline CDR1 MDHEN, CDR2 SYDVKM. Trimming cost V 5 bases and J 7 bases; bases outside gene matches: 11. This CDR3 has 14 amino acids.